This T cell receptor beta chain was obtained from a study of brain T cells in children with intractable seizures. Only in-frame clones appear in the TCRdb table, and some are missing; sequencing was by immunoSEQ multiplex PCR. The sample carries around 80,000 clones, around nine tenths recorded once. This clone is a singleton in its sample. The germline V gene has CDR1 SEHNR and CDR2 FQNEAQ (reference sequence). The CDR3 consists of 15 residues. Between the trimmed V and J ends, which lost 7 bases and 8 bases, there was a span of 21 bases. Pre-surgery treatment included at least one anti-epileptic drug.

The rearrangement joins TRBV7-9 to TRBJ2-1; the D gene is possibly TRBD1 (6 bases). The starting material was peripheral blood, obtained at surgery. The sequence came from a girl aged 2 to 10 with Rasmussen encephalitis and intractable seizures. The CDR3: CASIPWTEGVDEQFF. CDR3 nucleotides: TGTGCCAGCATCCCTTGGACAGAAGGGGTCGATGAGCAGTTCTTC.